These 10 T cell receptor beta chains were sequenced from one sample in a study of blood T cell repertoires in COVID-19. Method: immunoSEQ multiplex PCR; TCRdb's copy keeps in-frame clones and lacks some. The sample holds some 380,000 clones, around 87% seen once. The sequencing input was PBMCs or T cells enriched from blood (not recorded which). The receptors here all came from a man between 25 and 39 years old who had recovered from COVID-19.

V gene TRBV9 combines with J gene TRBJ1-1, with TRBD1 as a possible D gene (6 bases). Germline values: CDR1 SGDLS, CDR2 YYNGEE. The CDR3 is 13 amino acids. Deletions cut 3 bases from V and 1 base from J, with 7 bases between. The CDR3 DNA sequence: TGTGCCAGCAGCGAGGGACAGAACACTGAAGCTTTCTTT. Protein product: CASSEGQNTEAFF.

The V gene is TRBV5-4, the J gene TRBJ2-5; TRBD1 aligns across 10 bases. The junction had 12 bases not matched to a gene; V was cut back by 3 bases and J by 7 bases. This CDR3 comprises 16 residues. Germline CDR1 reads SGHNT; CDR2 reads YYREEE (reference sequence). CDR3 amino acids: CASSSTGTGVVWTQYF. DNA for the CDR3: TGTGCCAGCAGCTCGACCGGGACAGGGGTGGTGTGGACCCAGTACTTC.

The chain combines TRBV4-1 with TRBJ2-7, with D possibly TRBD1 on 6 matching bases. The CDR3 is 15 amino acids. V was pared by 4 bases and J by 1 base, with 14 bases between. Germline V gene data show CDR1 as MGHRA and CDR2 as YSYEKL. The CDR3 nucleotides are TGCGCCAGCAGCCGCTTACCGGGACAATCCTACGAGCAGTACTTC. This sequence encodes CASSRLPGQSYEQYF.

The rearrangement joins TRBV5-1 to TRBJ2-5, with 9 bases that match TRBD2. CDR1 is SGHRS and CDR2 is YFSETQ in the germline V gene. CDR3 length: 15 amino acids. V lost 1 base and J lost 5; bases outside the gene matches: 6. CDR3: CASSLYLAGLETQYF. CDR3 nucleotides: TGCGCCAGCAGCTTGTATCTAGCGGGGCTTGAGACCCAGTACTTC.

This clone was counted a single time. V gene TRBV9 combines with J gene TRBJ2-2; 7 bases match TRBD2. Germline V gene lookup returns CDR1 SGDLS and CDR2 YYNGEE. J gave up 5 bases and V 4 bases, and 2 bases lay outside the gene matches. CDR3 size: 13 residues. The CDR3 nucleotides are TGTGCCAGCAGCCCCGGGGGGACCGGGGAGCTGTTTTTT. Amino acids: CASSPGGTGELFF.

The chain is built from TRBV10-3 and TRBJ2-1, with D possibly being TRBD2 (5 bases). This CDR3 has 16 amino acids. Trimming took 3 bases from V and 0 from J, leaving 12 bases between them. In germline, CDR1 is ENHRY, CDR2 SYGVKD. The CDR3 loop reads CAISEGLGSSYNEQFF. The CDR3 DNA is TGTGCCATCAGTGAAGGGTTAGGGAGCTCCTACAATGAGCAGTTCTTC.

V usage is TRBV30 and J usage is TRBJ2-7; a possible D gene is TRBD2 (6 bases). Trimming cost V 3 bases and J 1 base, with 13 bases left between them. In germline, CDR1 is GTSNPN, CDR2 SVGIG (reference sequence). This CDR3 is 14 amino acids long. The CDR3 DNA is TGTGCCTGGAGGACGTACGGGGGTTCCTACGAGCAGTACTTC. Translating gives CAWRTYGGSYEQYF.

The CDR3 is CASSRSTGVEQYF. The CDR3 region has the DNA TGTGCCAGCAGCCGGTCAACCGGGGTCGAGCAGTACTTC. V gene TRBV9 combines with J gene TRBJ2-7; a weak D match, TRBD2 (5 bases). Germline CDR1 is SGDLS and CDR2 is YYNGEE. V dropped 4 bases and J dropped 6 bases, with 14 bases sitting between them. This CDR3 has 13 amino acids. The full variable domain, with the rest looked up from reference TRBV9 and TRBJ2-7, is DSGVTQTPKHLITATGQRVTLRCSPRSGDLSVYWYQQSLDQGLQFLIQYYNGEERAKGNILERFSAQQFPDLHSELNLSSLELGDSALYFCASSRSTGVEQYFGPGTRLTVT.

The V call is TRBV12-3 or TRBV12-4, the J call TRBJ1-5; maybe TRBD1 (5 bases). The CDR3 is 13 residues long. V was clipped by 3 bases and J by 3 bases, with 6 bases between them. CDR3 residues: CASSLGLNQPQHF. The DNA for the CDR3 is TGTGCCAGCAGTTTGGGACTCAATCAGCCCCAGCATTTT.

J is TRBJ1-4 and V is TRBV5-1; TRBD1 is a possible D gene (6 bases). The CDR3 spans 14 residues. Trimming left V 2 bases short and J 8 bases short, with 13 bases between. Germline V CDR1 and CDR2: SGHRS, YFSETQ. CDR3 residues: CASSFGRGWEKLFF. The CDR3, as DNA: TGCGCCAGCAGCTTCGGCAGGGGATGGGAAAAACTGTTTTTT.